This T cell receptor (beta chain) was documented in a study of T cell responses to AZD1222 COVID-19 vaccine. Remarks on this clone: Its cognate antigen is unknown.

Overall study results and limits: Across spike, vaccine-associated CD4 TCRs were found, dominant at 160-218 and 743-854. It should be noted that donors were predominantly white British and more often female, and clonal diversity was possibly underestimated. Unmutated variant regions are reportedly the target of nearly half of TCRs that are spike-specific. The number of AZD1222 recipients seropositive at baseline was only five to seven.

Method: immunoSEQ multiplex PCR; TCRdb's copy keeps in-frame clones and lacks some. The repertoire holds about 120,000 clones, 85% to 95% seen once, with approximately 2.9% in the top ten. Sequencing was performed on peripheral blood, taken 28 days after the second AZD1222 dose. The sequence derives from an adult who received the AZD1222 COVID-19 vaccine.

The CDR3 protein is CASSFLDTEAFF. CDR3 DNA: TGTGCCAGCAGCTTTCTGGACACTGAAGCTTTCTTT. The chain is built from TRBV5-4 and TRBJ1-1; unclear D gene. Germline loops: CDR1 SGHNT, CDR2 YYREEE (reference sequence). This CDR3 contains 12 residues. With 2 bases removed from V and 3 bases from J, the gap between germline ends came to 5 bases.